This T cell receptor (beta chain) came from a study of T-cell reconstitution after alpha-beta-depleted transplantation in children. Broader study findings: Surviving thymic progenitors and recipient T cells were the source of high TCRbeta diversity at day 60 in some patients. Alpha-beta T cells about two months after transplant reportedly derived from several hundred expanded graft clones. Diversity and T-cell counts at one year after transplant derived mostly from new T cells.

V lost 5 bases and J lost 1, with 12 bases in between. This CDR3 has 14 residues. As concerns this clonotype: The antigen remains unidentified.

Unique molecular identifiers were used in preparing the TCRbeta library. TCRdb ran MiXCR on the PCR reads and lists one entry per CDR3 protein. The sample lists around 370,000 distinct CDR3 sequences; around 15% were seen once. This receptor was obtained from a male patient between 2 and 15 years old who had a stem cell transplant for acute lymphoblastic leukemia, so the T cells may come from the graft donor. V usage is TRBV12-3 or TRBV12-4 and J usage is TRBJ2-7; TRBD1 or TRBD2 may be the D gene (5 bases each). The source was PBMCs, mostly from graft donor cells, collected 360 days after TCRalphabeta/CD19-depleted stem cell transplant. The DNA for the CDR3 is TGTGCCAGCAGTCGACCGGGACGATCCTACGAGCAGTACTTC. Encoded protein: CASSRPGRSYEQYF.